Here is one T cell receptor (beta chain) with its context. Its antigen remains unidentified. Libraries were prepared by immunoSEQ multiplex PCR; TCRdb keeps only in-frame clonotypes and omits some of them. Among under 200,000 clones listed, approximately 93% were seen once. This CDR3 comprises 14 residues. Germline values: CDR1 MNHEY, CDR2 SMNVEV (reference sequence). Deletions cut 4 bases from V and 0 bases from J, with 9 bases between. This sample was included in a study of T cell responses to AZD1222 COVID-19 vaccine. About the study: Second-dose intervals of approximately 4 or approximately 12 weeks were pooled. Whole-study results and caveats: A rise in Spike-specific TCR breadth and depth followed two AZD1222 doses. Females made up more of the donors, who were largely white British, and clonal diversity may have come out too low. Sampling that yielded the repertoires occurred only after the peak T cell response.

V gene TRBV27 combines with J gene TRBJ1-2; D might be TRBD1 (5 bases). The clonotype was recovered from an adult in good health. The material sequenced was peripheral blood, taken on day 0 of AZD1222 vaccination. CDR3 region: CASSSPGPNYGYTF. DNA of the CDR3: TGTGCCAGCAGTTCTCCGGGACCTAACTATGGCTACACCTTC.